These 24 T cell receptor beta chains share one sample of origin, sequenced in a study of T-cell reconstitution after alpha-beta-depleted transplantation in children. Unique molecular identifiers were incorporated when the TCRbeta library was constructed. TCRdb re-called the PCR reads with MiXCR, one entry per CDR3 protein. The data contain tens of thousands of distinct CDR3 sequences, nearly 9.5% of them singletons. Sequenced material: PBMCs, mostly from graft donor cells, taken 60 days after TCRalphabeta/CD19-depleted stem cell transplant. These receptor sequences come from a male patient between 2 and 10 years old who had a stem cell transplant for chronic granulomatous disease, so the T cells may come from the graft donor.

This clonotype was counted a few times. The chain recombines TRBV9 with TRBJ2-3; D ambiguous. The CDR3 is 17 residues long. CDR1 and CDR2 (germline): SGDLS, YYNGEE. V was cut by 4 bases and J by 3 bases, with 21 bases left in between. CDR3 nucleotide sequence: TGTGCCAGCAGCCCTACTATAGGGTTCGGGTTGACAGATACGCAGTATTTT. Amino acids: CASSPTIGFGLTDTQYF.

This clonotype was seen a handful of times. The chain combines TRBV7-2 with TRBJ2-5, with D perhaps matching TRBD1 or TRBD2 (6 bases each). The CDR3 runs 14 residues. Per the germline V gene, CDR1 is SGHTA and CDR2 is FQGNSA. Trimming stripped 1 base from V and 2 bases from J, with 8 bases between. The CDR3 reads CASSLVGGQETQYF. The CDR3 bases are TGTGCCAGCAGCTTAGTAGGGGGGCAAGAGACCCAGTACTTC.

This clonotype was recorded at least ten times. The genes are TRBV20-1 and TRBJ2-1; D may be TRBD2 (6 bases). CDR1 DFQATT and CDR2 SNEGSKA come from the germline V gene (reference sequence). The V and J ends lost 3 bases and 0 bases respectively, with 12 bases between them. The CDR3 totals 15 residues. The CDR3 coding sequence is TGCAGTGCTAGCGGGAGCCGGCTCTCCTACAATGAGCAGTTCTTC. It specifies CSASGSRLSYNEQFF.

In its sample, this clonotype was seen many times. The junction shows a germline mismatch at one end, possibly a read error. This sequence joins TRBV4-1 and TRBJ2-7, with TRBD2 as a possible D gene (5 bases). Germline CDR1 reads MGHRA; CDR2 reads YSYEKL. The CDR3 is 15 residues long. CDR3 region: CASSHRKDCSHEQYF. The CDR3 DNA sequence: TGCGCCAGCAGCCACCGTAAGGACTGCTCCCACGAGCAGTACTTC.

This clonotype was found many times. The chain links TRBV7-8 to TRBJ1-1; TRBD1 is a possible D gene (5 bases). In germline, CDR1 is SGHVS, CDR2 FQNEAQ. Trimming took 5 bases from V and 1 from J, leaving 17 bases between them. The CDR3 runs 16 residues. The CDR3 loop reads CASSKQGEFKNTEAFF. The CDR3 region has the DNA TGTGCCAGCAGCAAGCAAGGGGAATTTAAGAACACTGAAGCTTTCTTT.

There are many counts of this clonotype. This chain uses TRBV27 with TRBJ1-1; D perhaps matches TRBD1 (5 bases). The CDR3 runs to 14 residues. Germline CDR1 and CDR2: MNHEY and SMNVEV (reference sequence). Trimming took 7 bases from V and 1 from J, leaving 13 bases between them. This CDR3 reads CASKFTGQNTEAFF. CDR3 coding DNA: TGTGCCAGCAAATTTACAGGTCAGAACACTGAAGCTTTCTTT.

This clonotype has a count of ten or more. The J gene is TRBJ1-5, the V gene TRBV5-5, with D unclear. This CDR3 spans 15 amino acids. The V gene lost 4 bases and the J gene lost 0 bases, with 11 bases spanning the gap. The germline CDR1 and CDR2 sequences are SGHKS and YYEKEE (reference sequence). The CDR3 nucleotides are TGTGCCAGCAGCCTAAGACCGAGTAGCAATCAGCCCCAGCATTTT. Its protein product is CASSLRPSSNQPQHF.

The sample holds many counts of this clonotype. The V and J genes are TRBV6-2 or TRBV6-3 and TRBJ2-3; TRBD1 matches at 7 bases. The CDR3 consists of 14 residues. Germline CDR1 MNHEY, CDR2 SVGEGT. J was trimmed by 2 bases and V by 4 bases; bases with no gene match: 3. The DNA of the CDR3 is TGTGCCAGCAGTTGGGACAGCTTCACAGATACGCAGTATTTT. This encodes CASSWDSFTDTQYF.

The table lists this clonotype with many counts. The chain employs TRBV29-1 and TRBJ1-1, with 9 bases lining up with TRBD1. This CDR3 is 15 amino acids long. V dropped 7 bases and J dropped 0; count of bases not matched to a gene: 9. Germline V gene data show CDR1 as SQVTM and CDR2 as ANQGSEA. The DNA for the CDR3 is TGCAGCGCCGAAATACAGGGGGCGATGAACACTGAAGCTTTCTTT. Its protein product is CSAEIQGAMNTEAFF.

This clonotype was seen ten or more times. The rearrangement links TRBV5-1 to TRBJ2-1, with D hard to call. V lost 2 bases and J 6 bases, leaving 3 bases between the germline ends. CDR3 length: 11 residues. Germline V gene lookup returns CDR1 SGHRS and CDR2 YFSETQ. Written as DNA, the CDR3 is TGCGCCAGCAGCTTTCGCAATGAGCAGTTCTTC. It translates to CASSFRNEQFF. Full variable domain (rest looked up from reference TRBV5-1 and TRBJ2-1): KAGVTQTPRYLIKTRGQQVTLSCSPISGHRSVSWYQQTPGQGLQFLFEYFSETQRNKGNFPGRFSGRQFSNSRSEMNVSTLELGDSALYLCASSFRNEQFFGPGTRLTVL.

This clonotype appeared many times. The chain recombines TRBV7-9 with TRBJ2-1; D may be TRBD1 (5 bases). V lost 1 base and J 6 bases, leaving 13 bases between the germline ends. Looked up from germline, CDR1 is SEHNR and CDR2 is FQNEAQ (reference sequence). The CDR3 sequence is 15 residues long. The DNA of the CDR3 is TGTGCCAGCAGCTTAGGACAAGGGGTAATCAATGAGCAGTTCTTC. This sequence encodes CASSLGQGVINEQFF.

This clonotype was detected a few times. The chain is built from TRBV27 and TRBJ2-5, with D maybe TRBD2 (6 bases). V was cut by 6 bases and J by 1 base, with 12 bases left in between. The CDR3 contains 14 residues. The germline CDR1 and CDR2 sequences are MNHEY and SMNVEV (reference sequence). CDR3 DNA sequence: TGTGCCAGCAGGATGGGACTTCCCCAAGAGACCCAGTACTTC. Amino acid sequence: CASRMGLPQETQYF.

This clonotype has at least ten counts. The J gene is TRBJ2-1, the V gene TRBV19, with D unclear. CDR1 is LNHDA and CDR2 is SQIVND in the germline V gene (reference sequence). This CDR3 is built from 15 residues. V shed 2 bases and J shed 6 bases, with 14 bases lying between them. In nucleotides, the CDR3 is TGTGCCAGTAGTATATCGGCAGTCCCAGCCAATGAGCAGTTCTTC. Translation gives CASSISAVPANEQFF.

This clonotype was seen repeatedly, ten times or more. The genes are TRBV3-1 and TRBJ2-1, with 8 bases matching TRBD2. This CDR3 region has 18 residues. Germline values: CDR1 LGHDT, CDR2 YNNKEL (reference sequence). J gave up 6 bases and V 1 base, and 14 bases lay outside the gene matches. CDR3 bases: TGTGCCAGCAGCCAAGTTATGTTGGCGGGAGGACCTCTCAATGAGCAGTTCTTC. It specifies CASSQVMLAGGPLNEQFF.

This clonotype was detected many times. This sequence joins TRBV29-1 and TRBJ2-7, with a weak D call TRBD2 (6 bases). V lost 6 bases, J lost 2 bases, and 11 bases lay in between. CDR1 is SQVTM and CDR2 is ANQGSEA in the germline V gene. The CDR3 is 12 amino acids. The CDR3 protein is CSVEGPTYEQYF. The CDR3 nucleotides are TGCAGCGTGGAGGGACCAACCTACGAGCAGTACTTC.

This clonotype occurred many times. J is TRBJ1-5 and V is TRBV20-1; D is unclear. V was clipped by 6 bases and J by 1 base, with 16 bases between them. Germline lookup yields CDR1 DFQATT and CDR2 SNEGSKA (reference sequence). This CDR3 contains 15 residues. The CDR3 is CSAMAGLGSNQPQHF. The CDR3 coding sequence is TGCAGTGCAATGGCGGGTTTAGGGAGCAATCAGCCCCAGCATTTT.

About this clonotype: Germline is not matched at one junction end, which may reflect a read error. The rearrangement joins TRBV27 to TRBJ2-7; no clear D gene. CDR3 length: 15 amino acids. From germline, CDR1 is MNHEY and CDR2 SMNVEV (reference sequence). CDR3 loop: CGSSLEWGSSYEQYF. CDR3 nucleotides: TGTGGCAGCAGTTTAGAATGGGGAAGCTCCTACGAGCAGTACTTC.

This clonotype was seen ten or more times. V is TRBV11-2 and J is TRBJ2-1, with D possibly TRBD2 on 7 matching bases. V lost 3 bases and J lost 9, with 15 bases in between. The germline V gene encodes CDR1 SGHAT and CDR2 FQNNGV. This CDR3 contains 14 residues. Written as DNA, the CDR3 is TGTGCCAGCAGCTTCCCCCGGGGGGCGGTTGAGCAGTTCTTC. Encoded protein: CASSFPRGAVEQFF.

J is TRBJ2-1 and V is TRBV9; perhaps TRBD1 as D (5 bases). V lost 0 bases and J lost 2, with 12 bases in between. From germline, CDR1 is SGDLS and CDR2 YYNGEE. The CDR3 runs 16 residues. CDR3 residues: CASSVDRSGAYNEQFF. The CDR3 nucleotides are TGTGCCAGCAGCGTAGACAGGTCAGGAGCCTACAATGAGCAGTTCTTC.

The rearrangement uses TRBV4-2 and TRBJ2-1; D remains ambiguous. CDR3 length equals 14 residues. Germline assignment: CDR1 LGHNA and CDR2 YNFKEQ. V lost 10 bases and J lost 6, with 19 bases in between. The chain's CDR3 is CAIGPGLLCNEQFF. In DNA form, the CDR3 reads TGTGCCATCGGCCCCGGCCTCCTCTGCAATGAGCAGTTCTTC.

The chain has TRBV27 and TRBJ2-7, with 10 bases lining up with TRBD2. V was pared by 5 bases and J by 3 bases, with 7 bases of the junction left unmatched. The CDR3 has 15 residues. Germline V gene sequence: CDR1 MNHEY, CDR2 SMNVEV (reference sequence). The CDR3 sequence is CASSPIAGGDYEQYF. CDR3 bases: TGTGCCAGCAGTCCAATAGCGGGAGGAGACTACGAGCAGTACTTC.

This clonotype was counted ten times or more. The chain couples TRBV5-1 to TRBJ2-1; D uncertain. The CDR3 is 13 residues long. Per the germline V gene, CDR1 is SGHRS and CDR2 is YFSETQ. V gave up 1 base and J gave up 5 bases, with 7 bases separating them. The CDR3 region has the DNA TGCGCCAGCAGCTTGTCACTTAACAATGAGCAGTTCTTC. Amino acids: CASSLSLNNEQFF.

This clonotype was seen at least ten times. The gene calls are TRBV20-1 and TRBJ2-1; 16 bases match TRBD2. The trim removed 2 bases at V and 3 bases at J, leaving 10 bases unmatched. Germline V gene lookup returns CDR1 DFQATT and CDR2 SNEGSKA (reference sequence). The CDR3 is 19 residues long. As DNA, the CDR3 is TGCAGTGCTAGATCCTCCTTGGGACTAGCGGGAGGGAACTACAATGAGCAGTTCTTC. It specifies CSARSSLGLAGGNYNEQFF.

The chain recombines TRBV5-8 with TRBJ2-4; the D gene could be TRBD1 or TRBD2 (5 bases each). CDR3 length equals 13 residues. V lost 1 base and J lost 7, with 9 bases in between. Germline V gives CDR1 SGHTS, CDR2 YDEGEE. The chain's CDR3 is CASSLMGVNIQYF. Written as DNA, the CDR3 is TGTGCCAGCAGCTTGATGGGGGTGAACATTCAGTACTTC.